These 27 T cell receptor beta chains share one sample of origin, sequenced in a study of OX40 agonist ivuxolimab in advanced cancers. Profiled with immunoSEQ multiplex PCR; TCRdb holds only in-frame clones, not every one. In the table there are tens of thousands of clones, 87% of which are singletons. Sequenced material: CD4+ or CD8+ T cells sorted from blood, taken in a trial of the OX40 agonist ivuxolimab. The receptors originated from an adult with an advanced solid tumor such as melanoma, head and neck, liver or kidney cancer.

Comment on this clone: The germline gene is not matched at one end of the junction; a read error may be the cause. This chain connects TRBV10-3 to TRBJ2-7; 7 bases agree with TRBD1. The CDR3 contains 13 residues. Germline CDR1 ENHRY, CDR2 SYGVKD. Here the CDR3 reads CAINEGAAYEQYF. In DNA, the CDR3 is TGTGCCATCAATGAGGGGGCAGCCTACGAGCAGTACTTC.

The chain has TRBV29-1 and TRBJ1-2; D is perhaps TRBD1 (5 bases). V lost 5 bases to trimming and J lost 4 bases, with 11 bases between them. This CDR3 is 12 amino acids long. Germline-derived CDR1 and CDR2 are SQVTM and ANQGSEA. The CDR3 nucleotides read TGCAGCGTTCCGGACACCCGCTATGGCTACACCTTC. Translating it yields CSVPDTRYGYTF.

This chain joins TRBV6-1 and TRBJ2-7; tentatively, D is TRBD2 (6 bases). Germline CDR1 and CDR2: MNHNS and SASEGT. The CDR3 has 15 residues. The V end was cut by 4 bases, the J end by 3 bases, with 16 bases between. The DNA for the CDR3 is TGTGCCAGCAGTGGGGGACTCCGGGGTTTCTACGAGCAGTACTTC. Its translation is CASSGGLRGFYEQYF.

This sequence joins TRBV18 and TRBJ2-3; the match to TRBD2 covers 9 bases. CDR1 is KGHSH and CDR2 is LQKENI in the germline V gene. CDR3 size: 18 residues. V was clipped by 1 base and J by 2 bases; unmatched bases: 10. CDR3 amino acids: CASSPRAVGGGATDTQYF. In DNA, the CDR3 is TGTGCCAGCTCACCACGGGCAGTTGGCGGGGGGGCCACAGATACGCAGTATTTT.

The gene calls are TRBV9 and TRBJ2-7, with a weak D call TRBD2 (6 bases). The CDR3 has 15 residues. In germline, CDR1 is SGDLS, CDR2 YYNGEE. The V and J ends lost 2 bases and 2 bases respectively, with 14 bases between them. CDR3 in DNA: TGTGCCAGCAGCGTGGGAAGCGGAGGGGCCTACGAGCAGTACTTC. Residues: CASSVGSGGAYEQYF.

The chain uses TRBV18 and TRBJ2-7; D not certain. Trimming stripped 5 bases from V and 7 bases from J, with 9 bases between. Germline V gene lookup returns CDR1 KGHSH and CDR2 LQKENI. The CDR3 contains 11 residues. For the CDR3, the DNA is TGTGCCAGCTCATACCAAGGAGAGCAGTACTTC. It encodes CASSYQGEQYF.

The chain uses TRBV5-1 and TRBJ1-6, with D uncertain. V dropped 5 bases and J dropped 5 bases, with 8 bases sitting between them. Germline-derived CDR1 and CDR2 are SGHRS and YFSETQ. The CDR3 spans 13 residues. CDR3: CASSIGDNSPLHF. CDR3 DNA sequence: TGCGCCAGCAGTATCGGTGATAATTCACCCCTCCACTTT.

The chain has TRBV27 and TRBJ1-1; D is perhaps TRBD1 (5 bases). CDR1 is MNHEY and CDR2 is SMNVEV in the germline V gene (reference sequence). The CDR3 runs to 13 residues. The V and J ends lost 0 bases and 4 bases respectively, with 6 bases between them. CDR3: CASSLSGGTEAFF. In DNA form, the CDR3 reads TGTGCCAGCAGTTTATCGGGGGGCACTGAAGCTTTCTTT.

This sequence joins TRBV5-1 and TRBJ1-1; maybe TRBD1 (5 bases). Trimming took off 4 bases at V and 0 bases at J, with 13 bases between the two ends. The CDR3 runs 15 residues. The germline gives CDR1 SGHRS, CDR2 YFSETQ. For the CDR3, the DNA is TGCGCCAGCAGCCGGGGGGACGGAATGAACACTGAAGCTTTCTTT. This codes for CASSRGDGMNTEAFF.

The chain recombines TRBV2 with TRBJ2-2, with 10 bases matching TRBD1. There are 15 residues in the CDR3. The junction had 8 bases not matched to a gene; V was cut back by 6 bases and J by 7 bases. CDR1 and CDR2 from the germline V gene are SNHLY and FYNNEI. The CDR3 coding sequence is TGTGCCAGCAGCGCTAGGACAGGGGGAATCGGGGAGCTGTTTTTT. Protein: CASSARTGGIGELFF. The variable domain in full, with the rest retrieved from reference TRBV2 and TRBJ2-2, is EPEVTQTPSHQVTQMGQEVILRCVPISNHLYFYWYRQILGQKVEFLVSFYNNEISEKSEIFDDQFSVERPDGSNFTLKIRSTKLEDSAMYFCASSARTGGIGELFFGEGSRLTVL.

The chain combines TRBV2 with TRBJ2-3; D perhaps matches TRBD1 (5 bases). Trimming removed 6 bases from V and 0 bases from J, with 10 bases in between. The CDR3 consists of 14 residues. The germline gives CDR1 SNHLY, CDR2 FYNNEI. The CDR3 is CASRRTTSTDTQYF. CDR3 sequence (DNA): TGTGCCAGCAGGAGGACAACTAGCACAGATACGCAGTATTTT.

J is TRBJ1-2 and V is TRBV6-6; a weak D match, TRBD1 (5 bases). Trimming shortened V by 6 bases and J by 0 bases, and 14 bases separated the two germline ends. CDR3 length: 15 residues. CDR1 and CDR2 (germline): MNHNY, SVGAGI (reference sequence). CDR3 loop: CASSPGRGPNYGYTF. The CDR3 region has the DNA TGTGCCAGCAGCCCCGGGAGGGGCCCTAACTATGGCTACACCTTC.

This clone was seen only once. J is TRBJ2-3 and V is TRBV7-6; TRBD2 matches 11 bases. CDR1 is SGHVS and CDR2 is FNYEAQ in the germline V gene. Trimming at V came to 4 bases and at J to 4 bases, leaving 4 bases not matched to a gene. This CDR3 is 15 amino acids long. The CDR3 DNA reads TGTGCCAGCAGCTCCCCGGGACTAGCGGCAGATACGCAGTATTTT. This translates into CASSSPGLAADTQYF.

The chain recombines TRBV27 with TRBJ1-5, with D unresolved. Per germline, CDR1 MNHEY and CDR2 SMNVEV (reference sequence). Trimming removed 3 bases at V and 2 bases at J, with 11 bases between. The CDR3 consists of 15 residues. The CDR3 loop is CASSFLGKGNQPQHF. The CDR3 bases are TGTGCCAGCAGTTTCTTAGGTAAGGGCAATCAGCCCCAGCATTTT.

This chain links TRBV20-1 with TRBJ2-7; 7 bases agree with TRBD1. The J segment lost 3 bases and the V segment lost 6 bases, leaving 2 bases of the junction unmatched. CDR3 length: 11 residues. CDR1 is DFQATT, CDR2 SNEGSKA, per germline (reference sequence). In nucleotides, the CDR3 is TGCAGTGCCCGGACAGGCTACGAGCAGTACTTC. It encodes CSARTGYEQYF.

The J gene is TRBJ1-6, the V gene TRBV10-3, with TRBD1 matching 9 bases. Trimming at V came to 5 bases and at J to 7 bases, leaving 6 bases not matched to a gene. Germline CDR1 ENHRY, CDR2 SYGVKD. The CDR3 contains 15 residues. The CDR3 bases are TGTGCCATCAGTTCCCAGGACAGGGGAAATTCACCCCTCCACTTT. Translation: CAISSQDRGNSPLHF.

This chain joins TRBV5-1 and TRBJ2-6; TRBD2 is a possible D gene (7 bases). Germline CDR1 is SGHRS and CDR2 is YFSETQ. The CDR3 contains 14 residues. The germline V and J ends were trimmed by 1 base and 9 bases, with 11 bases remaining between them. CDR3 residues: CASSLTGRDNVLTF. In DNA, the CDR3 is TGCGCCAGCAGCTTGACAGGGAGGGACAACGTCCTGACTTTC.

This chain connects TRBV18 to TRBJ1-1; 10 bases line up with TRBD1. CDR1 and CDR2 (germline): KGHSH, LQKENI. This CDR3 contains 14 residues. V lost 7 bases and J lost 4; bases outside the gene matches: 6. CDR3 sequence: CASFTGTGATEAFF. The CDR3 region has the DNA TGTGCCAGCTTTACCGGGACAGGGGCCACTGAAGCTTTCTTT.

For this clone: The junction differs from germline at one of its ends, possibly a read error. The genes are TRBV7-7 and TRBJ2-3; 8 nucleotides line up with TRBD2. CDR3 length: 13 amino acids. Germline loops: CDR1 SSHAT, CDR2 FNYEAQ (reference sequence). This CDR3 reads CASSYGGEDTQYF. The CDR3 region has the DNA TGTGCTAGCAGCTACGGGGGGGAGGATACGCAGTATTTT.

This CDR3 reads CASSFGLLGNNEQFF. In DNA form, the CDR3 reads TGTGCCAGCAGCTTTGGCCTGTTAGGGAACAATGAGCAGTTCTTC. The rearrangement joins TRBV5-6 to TRBJ2-1, with D unclear. The CDR3 extends over 15 amino acids. The V end was cut by 2 bases, the J end by 5 bases, with 14 bases between. Per germline, CDR1 SGHDT and CDR2 YYEEEE.

This chain uses TRBV6-5 with TRBJ2-7; D not certain. The germline V gene encodes CDR1 MNHEY and CDR2 SVGAGI. Trimming shortened V by 2 bases and J by 1 base, and 6 bases separated the two germline ends. The CDR3 sequence is 13 residues long. The CDR3 nucleotides are TGTGCCAGCAGTTACGGGGTTTCCTACGAGCAGTACTTC. Its protein is CASSYGVSYEQYF.

The chain employs TRBV19 and TRBJ1-2; the D gene is possibly TRBD1 (6 bases). The germline V gene encodes CDR1 LNHDA and CDR2 SQIVND (reference sequence). The CDR3 contains 13 residues. V was clipped by 4 bases and J by 1 base, with 7 bases between them. CDR3 coding DNA: TGTGCCAGTAGTAGGGGACATAACTATGGCTACACCTTC. It is translated as CASSRGHNYGYTF.

The rearrangement links TRBV30 to TRBJ1-6; a possible D gene is TRBD1 (6 bases). The CDR3 has 13 amino acids. V shed 2 bases and J shed 7 bases, with 9 bases lying between them. Germline V gene sequence: CDR1 GTSNPN, CDR2 SVGIG (reference sequence). The CDR3 region has the DNA TGTGCCTGGAGTAACAGGGAAAATTCACCCCTCCACTTT. Its protein is CAWSNRENSPLHF.

This clone appeared a single time. The chain couples TRBV7-9 to TRBJ1-5, with a tentative D call TRBD1 (5 bases). Trimming shortened V by 6 bases and J by 2 bases, and 14 bases separated the two germline ends. The CDR3 length is 15 residues. Germline CDR1 SEHNR, CDR2 FQNEAQ (reference sequence). The CDR3 reads CASSRAGTGNQPQHF. The CDR3 region has the DNA TGTGCCAGCAGTCGAGCAGGGACGGGCAATCAGCCCCAGCATTTT.

The CDR3 bases are TGCGCCAGCAAAATAGACAACCTCAGCAATCAGCCCCAGCATTTT. Protein: CASKIDNLSNQPQHF. V and J are TRBV5-1 and TRBJ1-5; D unclear. The CDR3 length is 15 residues. The germline CDR1 and CDR2 sequences are SGHRS and YFSETQ. V lost 6 bases and J 1 base, leaving 14 bases between the germline ends.

V gene TRBV29-1 combines with J gene TRBJ2-1, with D possibly matching TRBD2 (7 bases). Germline CDR1 is SQVTM and CDR2 is ANQGSEA. This CDR3 region has 13 residues. V was pared by 2 bases and J by 4 bases, with 9 bases between. The CDR3 region is CSVERGGYNEQFF. DNA for the CDR3: TGCAGCGTTGAAAGGGGGGGATACAATGAGCAGTTCTTC.

The chain is built from TRBV10-2 and TRBJ1-2; tentatively, D is TRBD1 (5 bases). The V gene lost 5 bases and the J gene lost 5 bases, with 9 bases spanning the gap. Germline V gene lookup returns CDR1 WSHSY and CDR2 SAAADI. This CDR3 has 12 residues. In nucleotides, the CDR3 is TGCGCCAGCAGTATGACAGAATATGGCTACACCTTC. It specifies CASSMTEYGYTF.